This TCR beta chain appears in the sequencing data of a study of OX40 agonist ivuxolimab in advanced cancers. In the study overall: People in dose escalation had one of these cancers: hepatocellular carcinoma, melanoma, renal cell or head and neck cancer. Antecedent anti-PD-1, anti-PD-L1 or anti-CTLA-4 therapy was permissible, with under 50% having received some.

Patients were ruled out by autoimmune disease history or systemic immunosuppression. Clones were sequenced by immunoSEQ multiplex PCR, and TCRdb holds only the in-frame ones, with some missing. The sample consists of tens of thousands of clones, approximately 90% of them appearing once. The CDR3 length is 15 residues. Germline CDR1 reads MNHNS; CDR2 reads SASEGT. V was clipped by 1 base and J by 8 bases; unmatched bases: 7. This receptor was taken from an adult with an advanced solid tumor such as melanoma, head and neck, liver or kidney cancer. The sample in question was CD4+ or CD8+ T cells sorted from blood, obtained in a trial of the OX40 agonist ivuxolimab. The genes are TRBV6-1 and TRBJ2-1; 8 bases are a match to TRBD2. Here the CDR3 reads CASSEEFTSGHEQFF. As DNA, the CDR3 is TGTGCCAGCAGTGAAGAATTTACTAGCGGTCATGAGCAGTTCTTC.